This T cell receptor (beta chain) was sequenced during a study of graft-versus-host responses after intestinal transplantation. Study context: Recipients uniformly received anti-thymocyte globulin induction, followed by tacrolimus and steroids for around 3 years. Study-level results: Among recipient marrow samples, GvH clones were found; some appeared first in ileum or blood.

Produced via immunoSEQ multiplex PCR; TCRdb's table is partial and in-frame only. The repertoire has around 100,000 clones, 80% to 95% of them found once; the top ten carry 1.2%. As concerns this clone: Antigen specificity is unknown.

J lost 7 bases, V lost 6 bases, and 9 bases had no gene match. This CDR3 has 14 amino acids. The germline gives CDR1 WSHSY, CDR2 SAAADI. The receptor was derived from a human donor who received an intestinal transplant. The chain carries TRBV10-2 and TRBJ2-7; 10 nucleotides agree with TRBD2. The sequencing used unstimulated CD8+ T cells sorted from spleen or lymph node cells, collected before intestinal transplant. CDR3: CASRTGTSVGEQYF. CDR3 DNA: TGCGCCAGCAGGACCGGGACTAGCGTAGGAGAGCAGTACTTC.